A selection of T cell receptor beta chains follows, all from one sample in a study of T cell repertoires in ileal Crohn's disease. Method: immunoSEQ multiplex PCR; TCRdb's copy keeps in-frame clones and lacks some. The sample includes about 5,700 clones, 78% of them seen just once. Source material: ileal tissue. The source of these receptors is an adult with Crohn's disease. CDR3s include the opening cysteine and the closing phenylalanine or tryptophan. The order of the fields is J gene, V gene, clone size, D gene, CDR3 protein, CDR3 DNA. A D gene is named only where the DNA matches it firmly. Some rows have no size entry. The others give once, few or many, or a class for an expanded clone.

J: TRBJ1-2; V: TRBV20-1; size: -; D: -; CDR3: CSATEDYGYTF; DNA: TGCAGTGCTACCGAGGACTATGGCTACACCTTC
J: TRBJ2-1; V: TRBV30; size: once; D: TRBD2; CDR3: CAWSGGGGNEQFF; DNA: TGTGCCTGGAGTGGCGGGGGGGGGAATGAGCAGTTCTTC
J: TRBJ1-1; V: TRBV5-4; size: -; D: -; CDR3: CASSLGATEAFF; DNA: TGTGCCAGCAGCTTAGGAGCCACTGAAGCTTTCTTT
J: TRBJ2-1; V: TRBV5-1; size: -; D: TRBD2; CDR3: CASSLRSGGPPSYNEQFF; DNA: TGCGCCAGCAGCTTGCGTAGCGGGGGTCCCCCCTCCTACAATGAGCAGTTCTTC
J: TRBJ1-6; V: TRBV10-3; size: once; D: -; CDR3: CAISGGGWNSPLHF; DNA: TGTGCCATCAGTGGGGGGGGGTGGAATTCACCCCTCCACTTT
J: TRBJ1-6; V: TRBV19; size: -; D: -; CDR3: CASSPLTANNSPLHF; DNA: TGTGCCAGTAGTCCCCTCACGGCAAATAATTCACCCCTCCACTTT
J: TRBJ2-6; V: TRBV4-3; size: -; D: TRBD2; CDR3: CASSPTGGVSSGANVLTF; DNA: TGCGCCAGCAGCCCGACTGGGGGGGTAAGCTCTGGGGCCAACGTCCTGACTTTC
J: TRBJ2-2; V: TRBV7-3; size: -; D: -; CDR3: CASSLGNGPAAGELFF; DNA: TGTGCCAGCAGCTTAGGCAATGGGCCGGCGGCCGGGGAGCTGTTTTTT
J: TRBJ2-1; V: TRBV7-9; size: large; D: -; CDR3: CASSLRDLRSYNEQFF; DNA: TGTGCCAGCAGCCTAAGGGACCTCCGCTCCTACAATGAGCAGTTCTTC
J: TRBJ2-1; V: TRBV7-6; size: -; D: TRBD2; CDR3: CASSQGTSPYNEQFF; DNA: TGTGCCAGCAGCCAAGGGACTAGCCCCTACAATGAGCAGTTCTTC
J: TRBJ2-7; V: TRBV4-3; size: -; D: TRBD2; CDR3: CASSQELADSYEQYF; DNA: TGCGCCAGCAGCCAAGAACTAGCGGACTCCTACGAGCAGTACTTC
J: TRBJ2-2; V: TRBV6-5; size: -; D: -; CDR3: CASRDLQVNTGELFF; DNA: TGTGCCAGCAGGGACTTACAGGTGAACACCGGGGAGCTGTTTTTT
J: TRBJ1-1; V: TRBV5-1; size: -; D: -; CDR3: CASSLSGSRSEKAFF; DNA: TGCGCCAGCAGCTTGTCCGGGTCTAGGAGTGAGAAAGCTTTCTTT
J: TRBJ2-1; V: TRBV29-1; size: -; D: -; CDR3: CSGTDFSYNEQFF; DNA: TGCAGCGGTACGGACTTCTCCTACAATGAGCAGTTCTTC
J: TRBJ1-2; V: TRBV30; size: -; D: -; CDR3: CACSSRTVFFYGYTF; DNA: TGTGCCTGTTCGTCCCGGACAGTCTTTTTCTATGGCTACACCTTC
J: TRBJ2-3; V: TRBV6-5; size: -; D: -; CDR3: CASSSTDTQYF; DNA: TGTGCCAGCAGTTCCACAGATACGCAGTATTTT
J: TRBJ2-5; V: TRBV6-5; size: -; D: TRBD2; CDR3: CASSYSGRAGETQYF; DNA: TGTGCCAGCAGTTACTCGGGGAGGGCGGGAGAGACCCAGTACTTC
J: TRBJ1-5; V: TRBV30; size: -; D: -; CDR3: CAWSEGQNRPQHF; DNA: TGTGCCTGGAGTGAGGGCCAGAATCGGCCCCAGCATTTT
J: TRBJ2-7; V: TRBV6-5; size: -; D: -; CDR3: CASRNIYEQYF; DNA: TGTGCCAGCAGAAACATCTACGAGCAGTACTTC
J: TRBJ1-2; V: TRBV4-2; size: -; D: TRBD1; CDR3: CASSQEYRGPNYGYTF; DNA: TGTGCCAGCAGCCAAGAGTACAGGGGTCCTAACTATGGCTACACCTTC
J: TRBJ1-2; V: TRBV12-2; size: -; D: -; CDR3: CASRPRTEPHGYTF; DNA: TGTGCAAGTCGCCCGCGGACAGAACCCCATGGCTACACCTTC
J: TRBJ1-2; V: TRBV7-2; size: -; D: -; CDR3: CASSLVGGYTF; DNA: TGTGCCAGCAGCTTAGTAGGAGGCTACACCTTC
J: TRBJ2-6; V: TRBV19; size: -; D: -; CDR3: CASSTYGLGQTSGANVLTF; DNA: TGTGCCAGTAGTACGTACGGACTGGGACAAACCTCTGGGGCCAACGTCCTGACTTTC
J: TRBJ2-1; V: TRBV4-3; size: -; D: -; CDR3: CASSQGRGSYNEQFF; DNA: TGCGCCAGCAGCCAAGGTCGAGGGTCATACAATGAGCAGTTCTTC
J: TRBJ2-7; V: TRBV27; size: -; D: TRBD1; CDR3: CASSLLGDRGEQYF; DNA: TGTGCCAGCAGTTTACTGGGGGACAGGGGCGAGCAGTACTTC
J: TRBJ2-3; V: TRBV4-1; size: -; D: -; CDR3: CASSQDRNTDTQYF; DNA: TGCGCCAGCAGCCAAGATAGGAACACAGATACGCAGTATTTT
J: TRBJ1-3; V: TRBV11-2; size: -; D: -; CDR3: CASSPLGGSSGNTIYF; DNA: TGTGCCAGCAGCCCCCTCGGGGGGTCGTCCGGAAACACCATATATTTT
J: TRBJ2-2; V: TRBV6-1; size: -; D: -; CDR3: CASSEGDTGELFF; DNA: TGTGCCAGCAGTGAAGGAGACACCGGGGAGCTGTTTTTT
J: TRBJ2-1; V: TRBV9; size: once; D: TRBD2; CDR3: CASSVRLAGYNEQFF; DNA: TGTGCCAGCAGCGTACGACTAGCGGGGTACAATGAGCAGTTCTTC
J: TRBJ1-2; V: TRBV28; size: -; D: -; CDR3: CASSLVGYGYTF; DNA: TGTGCCAGCAGTTTAGTAGGGTATGGCTACACCTTC